The 26 T cell receptor beta chains listed next were all sequenced from one sample in a study of identical twins. TCRdb fed the 5' RACE reads into MiXCR, producing one record per CDR3 protein. Of a few hundred thousand distinct CDR3 sequences listed, 9% to 10% are singletons. The specimen sequenced was naive T cells sorted from blood. These receptors came from a woman aged 50 to 65 in good health.

CDR3 sequence reads: CASIIVGPGGTNTIYF. For the CDR3, the DNA is TGTGCCAGCATCATCGTGGGGCCAGGGGGTACAAACACCATATATTTT. The rearrangement joins TRBV6-1 to TRBJ1-3; 7 bases are a match to TRBD1. Germline CDR1 reads MNHNS; CDR2 reads SASEGT. The V gene end was trimmed by 7 bases and the J gene end by 6 bases; junction bases not matched to a gene: 15. The CDR3 spans 16 residues.

This clonotype was recorded many times. This chain joins TRBV12-3 or TRBV12-4 and TRBJ2-1; D not certain. The CDR3 loop spans 15 amino acids. With 5 bases removed from V and 5 bases from J, the gap between germline ends came to 16 bases. The chain's CDR3 is CASSLHLRINNEQFF. The CDR3 nucleotides read TGTGCCAGCAGTCTGCACTTACGTATCAACAATGAGCAGTTCTTC.

This chain uses TRBV6-1 with TRBJ1-4; TRBD1 aligns across 7 bases. Germline V gives CDR1 MNHNS, CDR2 SASEGT. J gave up 4 bases and V 2 bases, and 7 bases lay outside the gene matches. CDR3 length equals 16 residues. The CDR3 DNA sequence: TGTGCCAGCAGTGAAACACCAGGGGGGATTAATGAAAAACTGTTTTTT. Translating gives CASSETPGGINEKLFF.

This clonotype came up a few times. This rearrangement joins TRBV27 to TRBJ1-1; TRBD1 matches at 10 bases. There are 17 residues in the CDR3. The ends lost 0 bases at V and 5 bases at J; junction bases unmatched: 9. From germline, CDR1 is MNHEY and CDR2 SMNVEV (reference sequence). CDR3 sequence: CASSLSQQPGQGTEAFF. In DNA, the CDR3 is TGTGCCAGCAGTTTATCCCAACAGCCGGGACAGGGGACTGAAGCTTTCTTT.

This clonotype was observed at least ten times. The chain links TRBV7-3 to TRBJ2-3, with 11 bases identical to TRBD2. Trimming at V came to 2 bases and at J to 4 bases, leaving 8 bases not matched to a gene. The CDR3 runs to 17 residues. Germline V gene lookup returns CDR1 SGHTA and CDR2 FQGTGA. The CDR3 DNA reads as TGTGCCAGCAGCTTAGTAGCGGGAGGGCCCGGGTCAGATACGCAGTATTTT. Its translation is CASSLVAGGPGSDTQYF.

The chain combines TRBV6-1 with TRBJ1-3, with D unclear. Trimming took off 1 base at V and 4 bases at J, with 8 bases between the two ends. From germline, CDR1 is MNHNS and CDR2 SASEGT. CDR3 length: 14 amino acids. CDR3 nucleotides: TGTGCCAGCAGTGAAGTAACCAGAGGAAACACCATATATTTT. Translated: CASSEVTRGNTIYF.

With regard to this clonotype: The junction and the germline gene differ at one end; a read error may be behind it. The J gene is TRBJ2-5, the V gene TRBV14; no firm D call. This CDR3 contains 12 residues. The germline CDR1 and CDR2 sequences are SGHDN and FVKESK. This chain's CDR3 is CASSEPKEAQYF. The CDR3 coding sequence is TGTGCCAGCTCCGAGCCCAAAGAGGCCCAGTACTTC.

The chain uses TRBV28 and TRBJ2-1; 9 nucleotides agree with TRBD2. The CDR3 contains 16 residues. The J segment lost 4 bases and the V segment lost 1 base, leaving 5 bases of the junction unmatched. The germline V gene encodes CDR1 MDHEN and CDR2 SYDVKM. CDR3 region: CASSLSIAGAYNEQFF. CDR3 bases: TGTGCCAGCAGTTTATCCATAGCGGGAGCTTACAATGAGCAGTTCTTC.

The rearrangement joins TRBV10-3 to TRBJ2-3; D not certain. The V and J ends lost 1 base and 1 base respectively, with 6 bases between them. Per germline, CDR1 ENHRY and CDR2 SYGVKD. This CDR3 has 14 amino acids. The CDR3 spells CAISELAGTDTQYF. The CDR3 nucleotides read TGTGCCATCAGTGAGTTAGCCGGCACAGATACGCAGTATTTT.

Ten or more counts support this clonotype. The chain is built from TRBV20-1 and TRBJ2-7, with D tentatively TRBD1 (6 bases). Germline V gene data show CDR1 as DFQATT and CDR2 as SNEGSKA (reference sequence). The CDR3 runs 12 residues. V dropped 1 base and J dropped 6 bases, with 10 bases sitting between them. The CDR3 is CSARGRGSEQYV. In DNA, the CDR3 is TGCAGTGCTAGAGGAAGGGGGAGCGAGCAGTACGTC.

The chain employs TRBV5-1 and TRBJ2-2, with TRBD2 identical over 9 bases. The germline CDR1 and CDR2 sequences are SGHRS and YFSETQ. The CDR3 has 16 residues. V lost 4 bases, J lost 7 bases, and 11 bases stayed unmatched. The CDR3 DNA follows: TGCGCCAGCAGCCCCGGCGGCGGGAGGGCCGTCGGGGAGCTGTTTTTT. This sequence encodes CASSPGGGRAVGELFF.

Regarding this clonotype: A much larger clone differs from this one at a single base, so this may be a read error. This sequence joins TRBV12-3 or TRBV12-4 and TRBJ2-3; D is unclear. Trimming left V 6 bases short and J 10 bases short, with 14 bases between. The CDR3 sequence is 12 residues long. CDR3 in amino acids: CASSPRWTAQYF. DNA for the CDR3: TGTGCCAGCAGCCCTCGGTGGACGGCGCAGTATTTT.

This clonotype was observed many times. The rearrangement uses TRBV28 and TRBJ2-1; D is undetermined. The germline V and J ends were trimmed by 8 bases and 4 bases, with 9 bases remaining between them. CDR3 length equals 12 residues. Germline V gives CDR1 MDHEN, CDR2 SYDVKM. CDR3 in amino acids: CASGRSYNEQFF. The CDR3 DNA follows: TGTGCCAGCGGAAGATCTTACAATGAGCAGTTCTTC.

Many counts were recorded for this clonotype. V usage is TRBV14 and J usage is TRBJ1-2; a weak D match, TRBD1 (6 bases). Trimming removed 1 base from V and 2 bases from J, with 11 bases in between. This CDR3 spans 15 amino acids. In germline, CDR1 is SGHDN, CDR2 FVKESK. In nucleotides, the CDR3 is TGTGCCAGCAGCCAAGGGCAGGGGTCCAACTATGGCTACACCTTC. Translation gives CASSQGQGSNYGYTF. Complete variable domain (other parts from reference TRBV14 and TRBJ1-2): EAGVTQFPSHSVIEKGQTVTLRCDPISGHDNLYWYRRVMGKEIKFLLHFVKESKQDESGMPNNRFLAERTGGTYSTLKVQPAELEDSGVYFCASSQGQGSNYGYTFGSGTRLTVV.

This clonotype was seen at least ten times. The chain combines TRBV10-3 with TRBJ1-4, with 8 bases aligning to TRBD1. V dropped 0 bases and J dropped 7; count of bases not matched to a gene: 7. Germline assignment: CDR1 ENHRY and CDR2 SYGVKD. The CDR3 extends over 16 amino acids. CDR3 loop: CAISESNGQGSEKLFF. The DNA for the CDR3 is TGTGCCATCAGTGAGTCGAACGGACAGGGAAGTGAAAAACTGTTTTTT.

The gene calls are TRBV24-1 and TRBJ2-3, with D maybe TRBD1 (7 bases). Trimming took off 3 bases at V and 0 bases at J, with 15 bases between the two ends. The CDR3 has 17 amino acids. Germline V gives CDR1 KGHDR, CDR2 SFDVKD. The CDR3 loop reads CATSDAGQKTSTDTQYF. The CDR3 nucleotides read TGTGCCACCAGTGATGCGGGACAGAAGACTAGCACAGATACGCAGTATTTT.

Only a few counts were recorded for this clonotype. CDR3 DNA: TGTGCCAGCAGCCAAGGTGCGGGGGCGCTTGGTTTTGGCTACACCTTC. Amino acid sequence: CASSQGAGALGFGYTF. The chain carries TRBV14 and TRBJ1-2; D might be TRBD1 (6 bases). Germline V gives CDR1 SGHDN, CDR2 FVKESK. CDR3 length: 16 amino acids. Trimming stripped 1 base from V and 7 bases from J, with 19 bases between.

This sequence joins TRBV5-6 and TRBJ2-7; 8 nucleotides match TRBD2. The V gene end was trimmed by 5 bases and the J gene end by 3 bases; junction bases not matched to a gene: 13. The CDR3 has 16 residues. The germline V gene has CDR1 SGHDT and CDR2 YYEEEE. CDR3 loop: CASSTLWREDIYEQYF. CDR3 in DNA: TGTGCCAGCAGTACCCTCTGGCGGGAGGACATCTACGAGCAGTACTTC.

In this sample, this clonotype turned up many times. The V gene is TRBV2, the J gene TRBJ2-7; unclear D gene. V lost 4 bases, J lost 3 bases, and 13 bases lay in between. Looked up from germline, CDR1 is SNHLY and CDR2 is FYNNEI. The CDR3 totals 14 residues. In DNA form, the CDR3 reads TGTGCCAGCAGTGGTTGGCCGGAGAACTACGAGCAGTACTTC. Translated, it gives CASSGWPENYEQYF.

This clonotype was recorded a few times. The chain is built from TRBV6-2 or TRBV6-3 and TRBJ2-7; a weak D match, TRBD2 (5 bases). This CDR3 comprises 12 residues. The germline gives CDR1 MNHEY, CDR2 SVGEGT. V shed 5 bases and J shed 2 bases, with 7 bases lying between them. CDR3 sequence: CASSAGTYEQYF. The DNA for the CDR3 is TGTGCCAGCAGTGCCGGGACCTACGAGCAGTACTTC.

The sample holds a few counts of this clonotype. This chain links TRBV2 with TRBJ1-1, with 8 bases aligning to TRBD1. J gave up 1 base and V 2 bases, and 9 bases lay outside the gene matches. Germline CDR1 and CDR2: SNHLY and FYNNEI. This CDR3 contains 17 residues. The CDR3 DNA reads TGTGCCAGCAGTGAACCTCGAACAGGGGGAGGGAACACTGAAGCTTTCTTT. It specifies CASSEPRTGGGNTEAFF.

This clonotype has at least ten counts. The chain is built from TRBV15 and TRBJ1-1; no clear D. Looked up from germline, CDR1 is LNHNV and CDR2 is YYDKDF (reference sequence). The CDR3 contains 13 residues. V was cut by 0 bases and J by 6 bases, with 8 bases left in between. The CDR3 bases are TGTGCCACCAGCAGAGAAGTTCGGTCTGAAGCTTTCTTT. This gives the protein CATSREVRSEAFF.

V and J are TRBV20-1 and TRBJ2-5; D gene ambiguous. V was shortened by 2 bases and J by 0 bases, with 10 bases between the two germline ends. From germline, CDR1 is DFQATT and CDR2 SNEGSKA (reference sequence). This CDR3 spans 14 amino acids. The CDR3 reads CSARTPTYQETQYF. DNA of the CDR3: TGCAGTGCTAGAACACCGACCTACCAAGAGACCCAGTACTTC.

The chain links TRBV4-1 to TRBJ2-2; 8 bases line up with TRBD2. V trimming: 2 bases; J trimming: 7 bases; junction bases outside the gene matches: 9. Germline V gene lookup returns CDR1 MGHRA and CDR2 YSYEKL. This CDR3 has 16 amino acids. The CDR3 DNA reads as TGCGCCAGCAGCCAACTGCATAGCGGGATGGGCGGGGAGCTGTTTTTT. It codes for CASSQLHSGMGGELFF.

This clonotype occurred many times. CDR3 DNA sequence: TGTGCCATTACCAGGACCGCGACCGGGGAGCTGTTTTTT. Amino acid sequence: CAITRTATGELFF. V is TRBV6-2 or TRBV6-3 and J is TRBJ2-2, with no clear D. Germline CDR1 is MNHEY and CDR2 is SVGEGT. CDR3 length equals 13 residues. Trimming left V 10 bases short and J 5 bases short, with 14 bases between.

The CDR3 spells CASSSRLSYNEQFF. Here the CDR3 DNA reads TGTGCCAGCAGCTCGAGACTATCATACAATGAGCAGTTCTTC. The rearrangement joins TRBV7-9 to TRBJ2-1, with D tentatively TRBD2 (5 bases). V gave up 4 bases and J gave up 4 bases, with 11 bases separating them. Per the germline V gene, CDR1 is SEHNR and CDR2 is FQNEAQ (reference sequence). The CDR3 has 14 amino acids.